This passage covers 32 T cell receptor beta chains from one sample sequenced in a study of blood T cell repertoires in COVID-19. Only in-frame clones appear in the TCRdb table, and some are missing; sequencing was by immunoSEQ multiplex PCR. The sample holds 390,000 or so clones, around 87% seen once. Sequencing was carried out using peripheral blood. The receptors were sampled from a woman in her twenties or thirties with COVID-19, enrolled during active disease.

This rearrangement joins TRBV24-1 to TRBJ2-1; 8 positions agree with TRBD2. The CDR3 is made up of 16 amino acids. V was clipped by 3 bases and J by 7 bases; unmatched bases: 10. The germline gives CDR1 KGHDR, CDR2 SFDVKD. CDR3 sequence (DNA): TGTGCCACCAGTGATCTTCGGTTTAGCGGGACTAATGAGCAGTTCTTC. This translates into CATSDLRFSGTNEQFF.

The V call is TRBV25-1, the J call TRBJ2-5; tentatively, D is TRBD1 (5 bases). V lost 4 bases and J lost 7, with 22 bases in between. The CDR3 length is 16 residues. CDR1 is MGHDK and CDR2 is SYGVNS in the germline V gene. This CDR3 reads CASSVAWAQGTMTQYF. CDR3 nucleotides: TGTGCCAGCAGTGTAGCATGGGCGCAGGGAACTATGACCCAGTACTTC. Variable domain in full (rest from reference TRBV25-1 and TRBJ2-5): EADIYQTPRYLVIGTGKKITLECSQTMGHDKMYWYQQDPGMELHLIHYSYGVNSTEKGDLSSESTVSRIRTEHFPLTLESARPSHTSQYLCASSVAWAQGTMTQYFGPGTRLLVL.

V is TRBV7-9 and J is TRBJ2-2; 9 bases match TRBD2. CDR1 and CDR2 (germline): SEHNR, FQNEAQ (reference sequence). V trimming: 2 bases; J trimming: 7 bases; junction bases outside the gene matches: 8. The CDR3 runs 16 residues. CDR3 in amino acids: CASSLLELAGDGELFF. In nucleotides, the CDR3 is TGTGCCAGCAGCTTACTAGAACTAGCGGGTGACGGGGAGCTGTTTTTT.

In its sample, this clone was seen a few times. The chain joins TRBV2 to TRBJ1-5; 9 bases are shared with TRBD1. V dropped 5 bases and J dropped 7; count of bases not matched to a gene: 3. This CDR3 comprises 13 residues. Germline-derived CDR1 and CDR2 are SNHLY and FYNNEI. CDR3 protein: CASSLQGAQPQHF. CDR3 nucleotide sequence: TGTGCCAGCAGTTTACAGGGGGCGCAGCCCCAGCATTTT.

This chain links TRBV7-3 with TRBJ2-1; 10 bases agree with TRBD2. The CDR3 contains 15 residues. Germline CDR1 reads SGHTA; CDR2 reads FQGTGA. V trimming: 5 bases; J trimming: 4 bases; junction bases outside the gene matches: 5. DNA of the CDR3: TGTGCCAGCAGCCTAGGACTAGCGGATTACAATGAGCAGTTCTTC. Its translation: CASSLGLADYNEQFF.

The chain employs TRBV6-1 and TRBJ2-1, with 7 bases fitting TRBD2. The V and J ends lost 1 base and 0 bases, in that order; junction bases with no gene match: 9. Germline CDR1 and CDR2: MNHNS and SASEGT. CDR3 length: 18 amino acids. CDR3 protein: CASSEGVGRGTSYNEQFF. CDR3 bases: TGTGCCAGCAGTGAAGGGGTTGGGCGGGGGACCTCCTACAATGAGCAGTTCTTC.

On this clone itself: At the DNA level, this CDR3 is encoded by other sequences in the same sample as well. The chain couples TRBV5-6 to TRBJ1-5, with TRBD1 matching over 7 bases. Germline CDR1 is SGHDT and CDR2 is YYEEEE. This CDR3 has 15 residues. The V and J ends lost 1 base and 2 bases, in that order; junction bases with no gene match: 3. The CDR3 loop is CASSLTGAGNQPQHF. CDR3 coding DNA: TGTGCCAGCAGCTTGACAGGGGCCGGCAATCAGCCCCAGCATTTT.

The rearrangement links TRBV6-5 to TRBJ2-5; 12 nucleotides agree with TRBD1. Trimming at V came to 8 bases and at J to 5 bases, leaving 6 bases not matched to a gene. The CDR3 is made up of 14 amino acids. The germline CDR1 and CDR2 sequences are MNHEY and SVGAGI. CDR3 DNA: TGTGCCAGCGGGGGACAGGGGGCGGGCGAGACCCAGTACTTC. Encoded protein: CASGGQGAGETQYF.

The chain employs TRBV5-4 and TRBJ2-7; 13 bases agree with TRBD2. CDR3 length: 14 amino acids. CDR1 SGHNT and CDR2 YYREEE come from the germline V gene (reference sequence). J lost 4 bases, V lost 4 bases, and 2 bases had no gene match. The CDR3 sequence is CASSRTSGSYEQYF. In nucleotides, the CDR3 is TGTGCCAGCAGCCGGACTAGCGGGAGTTACGAGCAGTACTTC.

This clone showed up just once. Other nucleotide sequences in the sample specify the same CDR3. The CDR3 sequence: CATRGGVNTEAFF. The CDR3 coding sequence is TGTGCCACCCGGGGGGGAGTGAACACTGAAGCTTTCTTT. The chain links TRBV24-1 to TRBJ1-1; a weak D match, TRBD1 (5 bases). The V gene's germline CDR1 is KGHDR and CDR2 SFDVKD. V was trimmed by 9 bases and J by 0 bases, leaving 10 bases between them. The CDR3 length is 13 residues.

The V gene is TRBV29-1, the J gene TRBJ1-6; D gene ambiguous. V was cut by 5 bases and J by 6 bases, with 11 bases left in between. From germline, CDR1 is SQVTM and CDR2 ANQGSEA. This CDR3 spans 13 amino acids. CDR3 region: CSVKAEANSPLHF. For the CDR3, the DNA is TGCAGCGTTAAGGCGGAAGCTAATTCACCCCTCCACTTT.

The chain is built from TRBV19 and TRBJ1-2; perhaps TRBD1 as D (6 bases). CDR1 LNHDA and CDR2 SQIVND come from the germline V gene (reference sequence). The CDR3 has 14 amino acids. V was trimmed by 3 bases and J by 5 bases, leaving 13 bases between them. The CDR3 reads CASSIASGAYGYTF. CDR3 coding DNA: TGTGCCAGTAGTATCGCATCAGGGGCTTATGGCTACACCTTC.

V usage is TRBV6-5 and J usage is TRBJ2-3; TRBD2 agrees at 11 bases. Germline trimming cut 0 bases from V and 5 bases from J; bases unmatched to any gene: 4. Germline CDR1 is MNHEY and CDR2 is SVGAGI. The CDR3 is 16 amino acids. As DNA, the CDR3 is TGTGCCAGCAGTTACTCTAGCGGGAGGGGGGGAGATACGCAGTATTTT. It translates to CASSYSSGRGGDTQYF.

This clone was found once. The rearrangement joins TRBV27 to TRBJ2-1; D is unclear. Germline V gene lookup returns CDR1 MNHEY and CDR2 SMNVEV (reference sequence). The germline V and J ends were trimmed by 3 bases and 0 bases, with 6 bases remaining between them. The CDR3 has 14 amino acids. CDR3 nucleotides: TGTGCCAGCAGTTTTGGCTCCTCCTACAATGAGCAGTTCTTC. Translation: CASSFGSSYNEQFF.

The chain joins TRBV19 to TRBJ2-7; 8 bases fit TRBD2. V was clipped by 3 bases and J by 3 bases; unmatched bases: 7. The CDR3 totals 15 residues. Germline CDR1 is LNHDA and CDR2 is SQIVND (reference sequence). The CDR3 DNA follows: TGTGCCAGTAGTATGTTGTCGGGAGGGGTCTACGAGCAGTACTTC. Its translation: CASSMLSGGVYEQYF.

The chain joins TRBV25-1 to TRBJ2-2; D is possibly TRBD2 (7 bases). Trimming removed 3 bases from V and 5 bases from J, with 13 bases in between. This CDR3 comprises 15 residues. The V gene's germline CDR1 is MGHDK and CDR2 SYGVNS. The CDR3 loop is CASSERGGETGELFF. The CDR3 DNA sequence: TGTGCCAGCAGTGAGAGGGGGGGAGAGACCGGGGAGCTGTTTTTT.

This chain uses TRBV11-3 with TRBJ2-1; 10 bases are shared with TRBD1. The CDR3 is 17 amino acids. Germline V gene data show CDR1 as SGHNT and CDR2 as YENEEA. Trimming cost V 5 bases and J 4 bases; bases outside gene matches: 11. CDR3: CASSLSHRDRGYNEQFF. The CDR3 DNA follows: TGTGCCAGCAGCCTATCCCACCGGGACAGGGGTTACAATGAGCAGTTCTTC.

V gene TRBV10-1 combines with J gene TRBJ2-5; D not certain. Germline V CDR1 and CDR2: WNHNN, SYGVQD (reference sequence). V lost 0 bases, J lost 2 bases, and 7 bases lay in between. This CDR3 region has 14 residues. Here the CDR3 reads CASSESAGQETQYF. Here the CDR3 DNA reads TGCGCCAGCAGTGAGTCGGCAGGTCAAGAGACCCAGTACTTC.

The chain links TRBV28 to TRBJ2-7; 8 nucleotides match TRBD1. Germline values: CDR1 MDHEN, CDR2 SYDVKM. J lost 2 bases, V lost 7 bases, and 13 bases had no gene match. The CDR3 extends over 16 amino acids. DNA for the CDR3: TGTGCCAGCACCTTGCCCCAGGCAGGGGGCCCCTACGAGCAGTACTTC. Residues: CASTLPQAGGPYEQYF.

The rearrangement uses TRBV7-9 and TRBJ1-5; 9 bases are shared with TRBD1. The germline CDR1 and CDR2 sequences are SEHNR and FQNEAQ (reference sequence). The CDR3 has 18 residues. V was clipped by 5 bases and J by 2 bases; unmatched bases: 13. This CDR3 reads CASSKGDWGQGGNQPQHF. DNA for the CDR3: TGTGCCAGCAGCAAGGGGGACTGGGGACAGGGCGGCAATCAGCCCCAGCATTTT.

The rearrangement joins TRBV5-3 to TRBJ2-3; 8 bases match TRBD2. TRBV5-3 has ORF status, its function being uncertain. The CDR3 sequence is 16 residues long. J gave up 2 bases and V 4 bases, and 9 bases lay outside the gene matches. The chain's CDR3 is CARSRMLAGPTDTQYF. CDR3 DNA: TGTGCCAGAAGCCGTATGTTAGCGGGACCCACAGATACGCAGTATTTT.

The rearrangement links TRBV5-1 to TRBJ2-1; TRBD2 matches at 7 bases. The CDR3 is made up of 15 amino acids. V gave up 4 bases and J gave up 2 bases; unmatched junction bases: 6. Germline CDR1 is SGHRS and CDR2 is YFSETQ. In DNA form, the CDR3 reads TGCGCCAGCAGCGTAGCGGGTACCGCCTACAATGAGCAGTTCTTC. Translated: CASSVAGTAYNEQFF.

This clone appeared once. The CDR3 coding sequence is TGTGCCAGCAGCTTGGGCGAAGCCTACAATGAGCAGTTCTTC. Residues: CASSLGEAYNEQFF. The chain links TRBV13 to TRBJ2-1; D gene ambiguous. Trimming left V 3 bases short and J 2 bases short, with 8 bases between. The germline V gene has CDR1 PRHDT and CDR2 FYEKMQ (reference sequence). The CDR3 length is 14 residues.

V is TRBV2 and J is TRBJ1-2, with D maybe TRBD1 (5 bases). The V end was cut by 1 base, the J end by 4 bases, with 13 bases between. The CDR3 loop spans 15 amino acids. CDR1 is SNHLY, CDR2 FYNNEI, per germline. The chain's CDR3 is CASSEGRRGPYGYTF. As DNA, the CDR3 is TGTGCCAGCAGTGAAGGGCGGAGGGGACCCTATGGCTACACCTTC.

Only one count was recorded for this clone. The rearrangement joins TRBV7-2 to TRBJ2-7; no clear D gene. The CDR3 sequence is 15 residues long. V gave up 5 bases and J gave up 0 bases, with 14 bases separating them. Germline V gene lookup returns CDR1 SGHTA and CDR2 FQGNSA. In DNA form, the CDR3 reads TGTGCCAGCAGCCCAGAACCAGGCTTCTCCTACGAGCAGTACTTC. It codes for CASSPEPGFSYEQYF.

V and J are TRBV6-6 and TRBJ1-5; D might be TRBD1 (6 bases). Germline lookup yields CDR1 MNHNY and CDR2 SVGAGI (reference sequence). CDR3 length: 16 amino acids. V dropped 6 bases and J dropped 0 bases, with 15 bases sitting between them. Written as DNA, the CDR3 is TGTGCCAGCAGACTGACAGGTGGTTATAGCAATCAGCCCCAGCATTTT. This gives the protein CASRLTGGYSNQPQHF.

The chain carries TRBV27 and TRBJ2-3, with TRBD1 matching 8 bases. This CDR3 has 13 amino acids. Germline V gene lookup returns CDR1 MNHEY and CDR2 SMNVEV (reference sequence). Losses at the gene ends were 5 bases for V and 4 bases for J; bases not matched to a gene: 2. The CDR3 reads CASSPGGADTQYF. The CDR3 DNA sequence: TGTGCCAGCAGTCCAGGGGGCGCAGATACGCAGTATTTT.

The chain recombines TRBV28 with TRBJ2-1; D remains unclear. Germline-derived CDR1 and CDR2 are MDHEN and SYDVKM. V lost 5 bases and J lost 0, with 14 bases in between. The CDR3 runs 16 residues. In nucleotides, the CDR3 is TGTGCCAGCAGTCCCTGGCCTTTAAGCTCCTACAATGAGCAGTTCTTC. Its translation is CASSPWPLSSYNEQFF.

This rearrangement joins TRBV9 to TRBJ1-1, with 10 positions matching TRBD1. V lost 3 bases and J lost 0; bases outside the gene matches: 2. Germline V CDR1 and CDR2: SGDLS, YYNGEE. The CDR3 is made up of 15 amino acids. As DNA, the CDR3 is TGTGCCAGCAGCGCGGACAGGGGGGTGAACACTGAAGCTTTCTTT. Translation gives CASSADRGVNTEAFF. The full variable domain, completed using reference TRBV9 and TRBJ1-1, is DSGVTQTPKHLITATGQRVTLRCSPRSGDLSVYWYQQSLDQGLQFLIQYYNGEERAKGNILERFSAQQFPDLHSELNLSSLELGDSALYFCASSADRGVNTEAFFGQGTRLTVV.

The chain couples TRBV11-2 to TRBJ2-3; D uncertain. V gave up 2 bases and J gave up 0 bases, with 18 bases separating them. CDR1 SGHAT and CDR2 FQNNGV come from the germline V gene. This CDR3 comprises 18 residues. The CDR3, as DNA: TGTGCCAGCAGCTTAAATGTGATCGGTTCAACTAGCACAGATACGCAGTATTTT. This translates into CASSLNVIGSTSTDTQYF.

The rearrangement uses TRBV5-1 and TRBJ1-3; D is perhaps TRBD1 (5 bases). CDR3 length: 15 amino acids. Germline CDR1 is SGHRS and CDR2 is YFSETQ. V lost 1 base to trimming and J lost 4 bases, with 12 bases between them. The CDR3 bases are TGCGCCAGCAGCTTGTCGCCAGGGAGGGGAAACACCATATATTTT. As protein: CASSLSPGRGNTIYF.

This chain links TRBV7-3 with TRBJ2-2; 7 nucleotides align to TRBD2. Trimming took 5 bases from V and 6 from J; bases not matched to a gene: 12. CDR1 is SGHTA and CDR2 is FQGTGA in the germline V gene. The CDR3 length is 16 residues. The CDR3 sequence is CASSPGRTSLSGELFF. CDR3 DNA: TGTGCCAGCAGCCCCGGGAGGACCTCACTATCCGGGGAGCTGTTTTTT.